The T cell receptor (beta chain) described here comes from a study of OX40 agonist ivuxolimab in advanced cancers. Regarding the study in general: Ivuxolimab was a fully human IgG2 agonistic monoclonal antibody targeting the costimulatory receptor OX40 (CD134). Intravenous ivuxolimab was administered to patients every 2 weeks at six dose levels: 0.01, 0.1, 0.3, 1.5, 3 and 10 mg/kg. Of the 50 or so patients in dose escalation, about 19 had hepatocellular carcinoma, some 15 had melanoma, 9 had renal cell carcinoma and 9 had head and neck cancer. The dose-escalation cohort was around 83% male with a mean age of about 58 years, ranging from roughly 20 to 80. Prior anti-PD-1, anti-PD-L1 or anti-CTLA-4 therapy was permitted, and about 40% of dose-escalation patients had received checkpoint inhibitors. Partial responses occurred in three dose-escalation patients: two with cutaneous melanoma and one with hepatocellular carcinoma. Peripheral TCRbeta sequencing was intended to test whether TCR sequence diversity was altered and clonal T-cell expansion was caused by ivuxolimab. The monotherapy dose-escalation portion (N ≈ 55 patients) of the phase I ivuxolimab trial is reported in the paper.

Broad study findings and their caveats: In the 0.1-3.0 mg/kg groups, partial responders were among the patients with the lowest normalized peripheral clonal expansion, particularly in CD8+ T cells. On average, CD8+ T cells showed more expanded clones than CD4+ T cells after ivuxolimab. Which antigens the clonally expanded peripheral T cells were specific for was not determined. Low levels of normalized T-cell clonal expansion were also seen in some nonresponding patients. At doses of 0.1 to 3.0 mg/kg, clonal expansion of both CD4+ and CD8+ blood T cells was observed from baseline to week 6.

To sequence the TCRbeta CDR3 region, genomic DNA was isolated from the sorted cells. TCRbeta CDR3 regions were sequenced using the immunoSEQ Assay. TCRdb mirrors the immuneACCESS table, restricted to in-frame sequences. Some clones are absent from its copies; in checked studies, under half trace to an unresolved V gene, and the reason for the others is unknown. Counted in this sample were 75,000 to 100,000 clones; 84% of them appeared once. The ten largest clones take up around 5.9% of the sample. As to this clone: No antigen is known for it. One base away there is no much larger clone; base qualities are not given.

Patients with a history of autoimmune disease or receiving systemic immunosuppression were excluded from the trial. Peripheral blood for TCR sequencing was collected from all dose cohorts at baseline, on cycle 4 day 1, and on cycle 7 day 1. The samples were taken from a phase I, first-in-human, multicenter, open-label dose-escalation trial of ivuxolimab. Adults with locally advanced or metastatic head and neck squamous cell, hepatocellular, melanoma or renal cell carcinoma were enrolled in the trial. CD4+ and CD8+ T cells were sorted separately from peripheral blood before TCR sequencing. From the cysteine up to the phenylalanine, the CDR3 has a length of 14 residues. The kept DNA is CDR3 alone, 42 bases in frame from the first base. CDR1 and CDR2 are read off the germline V gene as MNHNS and SASEGT. Deletion took 5 bases off V and 2 bases off J, with a span of 13 bases between the germline ends.

Sequenced here: CD4+ or CD8+ T cells sorted from blood, sampled in a trial of the OX40 agonist ivuxolimab. The sequence was obtained from an adult with an advanced solid tumor such as melanoma, head and neck, liver or kidney cancer. This chain joins TRBV6-1 to TRBJ2-7; a confident D gene designation cannot be given. For the CDR3, the sequence is CASSSPGHTYEQYF. The DNA is TGTGCCAGCAGTTCCCCTGGGCATACCTACGAGCAGTACTTC.